This T cell receptor (beta chain) was identified during a study of T-cell reconstitution after alpha-beta-depleted transplantation in children. General study findings and limits: Expanded graft clones, several hundred of them, were reportedly the source of alpha-beta T cells about two months after transplant. After one year, T-cell counts and TCRbeta diversity mostly came from new T cells.

This clonotype was recorded at least ten times. What it binds is not known. Germline CDR1 and CDR2: KGHSH and LQKENI. V lost 3 bases, J lost 7 bases, and 16 bases lay in between. CDR3 length equals 15 residues. A TCRbeta library incorporating unique molecular identifiers was prepared. Each CDR3 protein gets one entry after TCRdb re-called the PCR reads with MiXCR. The table lists some 600,000 distinct CDR3 sequences, 10% to 15% of them singletons. This material consisted of PBMCs, mostly from graft donor cells, taken 360 days after TCRalphabeta/CD19-depleted stem cell transplant. This clonotype was obtained from a male patient younger than 18 who had a stem cell transplant for acute myeloid leukemia, so the T cells may come from the graft donor. V is TRBV18 and J is TRBJ2-1; D gene ambiguous. DNA of the CDR3: TGTGCCAGCTCACCTGACCTTCCGCCTGGTAATGAGCAGTTCTTC. Its translation: CASSPDLPPGNEQFF.